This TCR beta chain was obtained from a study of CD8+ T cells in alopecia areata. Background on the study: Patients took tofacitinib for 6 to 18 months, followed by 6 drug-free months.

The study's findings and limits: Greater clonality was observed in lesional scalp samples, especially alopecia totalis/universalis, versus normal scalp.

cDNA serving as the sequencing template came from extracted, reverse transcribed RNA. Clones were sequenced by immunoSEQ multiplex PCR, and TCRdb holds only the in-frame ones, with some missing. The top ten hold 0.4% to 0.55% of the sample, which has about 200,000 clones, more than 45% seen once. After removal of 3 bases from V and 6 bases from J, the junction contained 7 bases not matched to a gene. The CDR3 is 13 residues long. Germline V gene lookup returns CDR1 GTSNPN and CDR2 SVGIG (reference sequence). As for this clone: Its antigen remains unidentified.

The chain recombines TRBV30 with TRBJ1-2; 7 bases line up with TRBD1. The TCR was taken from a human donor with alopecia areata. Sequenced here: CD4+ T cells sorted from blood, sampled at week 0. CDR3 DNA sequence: TGTGCCTGGAGGGTCAGGGGGTCGAATGGCTACACCTTC. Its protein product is CAWRVRGSNGYTF.